This is a list of T cell receptor beta chains from one sample in a study of OX40 agonist ivuxolimab in advanced cancers. Using immunoSEQ multiplex PCR, the repertoire was profiled, and TCRdb retains in-frame clones only, with some absent. The table lists tens of thousands of clones, about 85% of them singletons. Sequencing used CD4+ or CD8+ T cells sorted from blood, obtained in a trial of the OX40 agonist ivuxolimab. These receptors all come from an adult with an advanced solid tumor such as melanoma, head and neck, liver or kidney cancer. The CDR3 runs from the conserved cysteine through the conserved F or W. The D gene is left open where the match is weak. Only some rows state a clone size, as once, few, many or a class for expanded clones.

TRBJ2-1,.,TRBD2,TRBV11-3,CASSLRSGISGEQFF,TGTGCCAGCAGCTTAAGGAGCGGGATTAGCGGTGAGCAGTTCTTC
TRBJ1-5,.,.,TRBV2,CASSEGWGAQPQHF,TGTGCCAGCAGTGAAGGTTGGGGGGCTCAGCCCCAGCATTTT
TRBJ2-4,.,.,TRBV2,CASSEDRTPKNIQYF,TGTGCCAGCAGTGAGGACCGAACCCCCAAAAACATTCAGTACTTC
TRBJ2-2,few,.,TRBV14,CASSQVLGGTGELFF,TGTGCCAGCAGCCAAGTTCTGGGTGGGACCGGGGAGCTGTTTTTT
TRBJ2-7,.,.,TRBV30,CAWSRDIGYEQYF,TGTGCCTGGAGCCGGGACATCGGGTACGAGCAGTACTTC
TRBJ2-7,.,.,TRBV11-3,CASSLQRYYEQYF,TGTGCCAGCAGCTTACAGCGGTACTACGAGCAGTACTTC
TRBJ2-7,.,.,TRBV15,CATSRGQRTVDEQYF,TGTGCCACCAGCAGAGGCCAACGGACAGTTGACGAGCAGTACTTC
TRBJ2-2,few,.,TRBV7-2,CASSLVDGFTGELFF,TGTGCCAGCAGCTTAGTGGACGGGTTCACCGGGGAGCTGTTTTTT
TRBJ2-5,.,TRBD2,TRBV28,CASSDSGLGKETQYF,TGTGCCAGCAGTGACTCCGGACTAGGGAAAGAGACCCAGTACTTC
TRBJ2-7,.,TRBD1,TRBV18,CASSPGTETYEQYF,TGTGCCAGCTCACCAGGGACAGAAACCTACGAGCAGTACTTC
TRBJ1-1,once,TRBD1,TRBV5-6,CASSPTGSSEAFF,TGTGCCAGCAGCCCGACAGGGAGCTCAGAAGCTTTCTTT
TRBJ2-7,once,.,TRBV29-1,CSVVLANSYEQYF,TGCAGCGTTGTCTTGGCCAACTCCTACGAGCAGTACTTC
TRBJ1-4,.,.,TRBV11-2,CASSERITNEKLFF,TGTGCCAGCAGCGAGAGGATAACTAATGAAAAACTGTTTTTT
TRBJ2-1,.,TRBD2,TRBV9,CASSYSGLAGYNEQFF,TGTGCCAGCAGCTATTCCGGACTAGCGGGTTACAATGAGCAGTTCTTC
TRBJ2-7,.,TRBD1,TRBV6-6,CASSYSTGQGEQYF,TGTGCCAGCAGTTACTCGACTGGACAGGGTGAGCAGTACTTC
TRBJ2-2,.,.,TRBV7-2,CASSTISNTGELFF,TGTGCCAGCAGCACCATTTCGAACACCGGGGAGCTGTTTTTT
TRBJ2-1,.,TRBD2,TRBV7-2,CASRSSGSSYNEQFF,TGTGCCAGCAGATCTAGCGGGAGCTCCTACAATGAGCAGTTCTTC
TRBJ1-6,.,TRBD1,TRBV5-6,CASSLRTGGNSPLHF,TGTGCCAGCAGCTTGCGAACAGGGGGAAATTCACCCCTCCACTTT
TRBJ2-3,.,.,TRBV19,CASSFLPGGATDTQYF,TGTGCCAGTAGTTTTCTACCGGGGGGCGCCACAGATACGCAGTATTTT
TRBJ2-3,once,TRBD1,TRBV6-1,CASNWGTGGGDTQYF,TGTGCCAGCAATTGGGGGACAGGAGGCGGAGATACGCAGTATTTT
TRBJ1-2,.,.,TRBV18,CASSPDSYGYTF,TGTGCCAGCTCACCAGACAGCTATGGCTACACCTTC
TRBJ1-1,few,TRBD1,TRBV6-5,CASSSRTGTEAFF,TGTGCCAGCAGTTCGCGGACAGGCACTGAAGCTTTCTTT
TRBJ1-4,.,TRBD1,TRBV5-4,CASSSGQGATNEKLFF,TGTGCCAGCAGCTCGGGACAGGGGGCGACTAATGAAAAACTGTTTTTT
TRBJ2-5,.,.,TRBV18,CASSRTETQYF,TGTGCCAGCTCACGTACAGAGACCCAGTACTTC
TRBJ1-2,.,.,TRBV5-1,CASSLATDPNYGYTF,TGCGCCAGCAGCTTGGCCACAGACCCTAACTATGGCTACACCTTC
TRBJ1-4,.,TRBD1,TRBV4-3,CASSQEGGGEGEKLFF,TGCGCCAGCAGCCAAGAAGGAGGGGGCGAGGGCGAAAAACTGTTTTTT
TRBJ1-2,.,TRBD1,TRBV7-9,CASSGTGGARSYTF,TGTGCCAGCAGCGGGACAGGGGGCGCGAGGAGCTACACCTTC
TRBJ2-1,.,TRBD2,TRBV7-2,CASSLVREDEQFF,TGTGCCAGCAGCTTAGTGCGGGAGGATGAGCAGTTCTTC
TRBJ2-2,.,TRBD1,TRBV28,CASSSQGHRGSGELFF,TGTGCCAGCAGTAGCCAGGGCCACAGGGGTAGTGGGGAGCTGTTTTTT
TRBJ2-7,.,.,TRBV27,CASSLKGDPLSSYEQYF,TGTGCCAGCAGTTTAAAGGGTGACCCCCTCAGCTCCTACGAGCAGTACTTC
TRBJ2-1,.,.,TRBV4-3,CASSQLDPVEQFF,TGCGCCAGCAGCCAGCTCGACCCCGTTGAGCAGTTCTTC
TRBJ1-1,.,.,TRBV28,CASSLAPPTNTEAFF,TGTGCCAGCAGTTTAGCCCCTCCGACAAACACTGAAGCTTTCTTT
TRBJ2-7,.,.,TRBV7-2,CASSWSDSSYEQYF,TGTGCCAGCAGCTGGTCCGATAGCTCCTACGAGCAGTACTTC
TRBJ2-7,.,.,TRBV2,CASTVGTRSYEQYF,TGTGCCAGCACAGTGGGAACTAGGTCCTACGAGCAGTACTTC
TRBJ2-3,.,.,TRBV13,CASSLGGPTTDTQYF,TGTGCCAGCAGCTTAGGAGGACCAACCACAGATACGCAGTATTTT
TRBJ1-6,.,.,TRBV5-1,CASSSGPRNSPLHF,TGCGCCAGCAGCTCGGGACCGAGAAATTCACCCCTCCACTTT
TRBJ1-2,.,.,TRBV11-2,CASINWGAPHVGYTF,TGTGCCAGCATCAACTGGGGGGCACCCCACGTTGGCTACACCTTC
TRBJ2-1,.,TRBD1,TRBV6-1,CASRSTGGYNEQFF,TGTGCCAGCAGATCGACAGGGGGCTACAATGAGCAGTTCTTC
TRBJ1-6,.,.,TRBV4-3,CASSRGLQAHYNSPLHF,TGCGCCAGCAGCCGCGGCTTACAGGCCCACTATAATTCACCCCTCCACTTT
TRBJ2-5,once,TRBD1,TRBV5-1,CASSLQRQGRETQYF,TGCGCCAGCAGCTTGCAGAGACAGGGGAGAGAGACCCAGTACTTC
TRBJ1-5,.,TRBD1,TRBV2,CASSEAGQGWNQPQHF,TGTGCCAGCAGTGAAGCGGGACAGGGCTGGAATCAGCCCCAGCATTTT
TRBJ1-5,.,.,TRBV27,CASSPRGMGYSNQPQHF,TGTGCCAGCAGTCCCAGGGGAATGGGGTATAGCAATCAGCCCCAGCATTTT
TRBJ2-6,.,.,TRBV30,CAWSVLGTGANVLTF,TGTGCCTGGAGTGTACTGGGTACTGGGGCCAACGTCCTGACTTTC
TRBJ2-5,.,.,TRBV9,CASTNNPGREETQYF,TGTGCCAGCACCAACAACCCCGGACGGGAAGAGACCCAGTACTTC
TRBJ2-7,.,TRBD1,TRBV27,CASSLQRGLPYEQYF,TGTGCCAGCAGTTTACAGAGGGGGCTTCCATACGAGCAGTACTTC
TRBJ2-1,.,TRBD2,TRBV4-1,CASSQDLWAGGLNEQFF,TGCGCCAGCAGCCAAGACCTCTGGGCGGGGGGGCTCAATGAGCAGTTCTTC
TRBJ1-1,.,TRBD1,TRBV6-5,CASSWDSLNTEAFF,TGTGCCAGCAGTTGGGACAGCCTCAACACTGAAGCTTTCTTT
TRBJ2-4,.,.,TRBV6-5,CASSPTWGEENIQYF,TGTGCCAGCAGCCCCACGTGGGGAGAGGAAAACATTCAGTACTTC
TRBJ2-1,.,TRBD1,TRBV11-2,CASSFRDSYNEQFF,TGTGCCAGCAGCTTTCGGGACAGCTACAATGAGCAGTTCTTC
TRBJ2-5,.,.,TRBV7-3,CASSSRGLGQETQYF,TGTGCCAGCAGCTCCCGAGGGCTAGGCCAAGAGACCCAGTACTTC